Following are 19 T cell receptor beta chains from one sample sequenced in a study of Ad26.COV2.S vaccination and SARS-CoV-2 variants. The sample's treatment: 15 to 20 received Ad26.COV2.S at low or high dose, single or two shots; roughly 5 received placebo; per-sample allocation not given. Each sample was drawn 63 days after the first injection (of vaccine or placebo). Only in-frame clones appear in the TCRdb table, and some are missing; sequencing was by immunoSEQ multiplex PCR. The sample shows around 450,000 clones, about 88% of them seen only once. The sequenced sample was peripheral blood, obtained in a trial of Ad26.COV2.S vaccine versus placebo. These receptors all come from a person between 18 and 60 years old who received the Ad26.COV2.S COVID-19 vaccine or a placebo.

V and J are TRBV9 and TRBJ2-3; D ambiguous. The CDR3 has 15 residues. Trimming cost V 0 bases and J 2 bases, with 10 bases left between them. The germline CDR1 and CDR2 sequences are SGDLS and YYNGEE. CDR3 loop: CASSVDYLPTDTQYF. The DNA for the CDR3 is TGTGCCAGCAGCGTAGATTATCTTCCCACAGATACGCAGTATTTT.

The chain couples TRBV5-1 to TRBJ2-2, with TRBD2 matching 10 bases. Per germline, CDR1 SGHRS and CDR2 YFSETQ. V gave up 4 bases and J gave up 7 bases; unmatched junction bases: 7. There are 15 residues in the CDR3. The CDR3 sequence: CASSVQWTSGGELFF. CDR3 nucleotides: TGCGCCAGCAGCGTACAATGGACTAGCGGCGGGGAGCTGTTTTTT.

CDR3 DNA sequence: TGTGCCAGCAGCGTAGGGGTAAGAAACACTGAAGCTTTCTTT. This translates into CASSVGVRNTEAFF. The rearrangement joins TRBV9 to TRBJ1-1; D is unresolved. V gave up 0 bases and J gave up 2 bases, with 8 bases separating them. The CDR3 is 14 residues long. The germline V gene encodes CDR1 SGDLS and CDR2 YYNGEE.

This chain joins TRBV21-1 and TRBJ2-7; the table assigns TRBD2, which was not confirmed against the DNA. TRBV21-1 is shown as a pseudogene. CDR3 length equals 17 residues. Written as DNA, the CDR3 is TGTGCCAGCAGCAAGCGCCTAGCGGGAGGCCGGCACTACGAGCAGTACGTC. Encoded protein: CASSKRLAGGRHYEQYV.

A word on this clone: Other DNA sequences in the same sample also yield this CDR3. The chain is built from TRBV2 and TRBJ2-2; 12 bases line up with TRBD2. The CDR3 is made up of 15 amino acids. CDR1 is SNHLY and CDR2 is FYNNEI in the germline V gene. V was pared by 8 bases and J by 5 bases, with 6 bases of the junction left unmatched. The CDR3 nucleotides read TGTGCCAGCTCTCCGCTAGCGGGGGGGACCGGGGAGCTGTTTTTT. The encoded protein is CASSPLAGGTGELFF.

The V and J genes are TRBV29-1 and TRBJ1-1, with a possible D match to TRBD1 (5 bases). CDR3 size: 13 residues. Trimming removed 3 bases from V and 0 bases from J, with 8 bases in between. CDR1 and CDR2 (germline): SQVTM, ANQGSEA. CDR3 sequence (DNA): TGCAGCGTTGATTGGGGCTTGAACACTGAAGCTTTCTTT. The encoded protein is CSVDWGLNTEAFF. Variable domain in full (rest from reference TRBV29-1 and TRBJ1-1): SAVISQKPSRDICQRGTSLTIQCQVDSQVTMMFWYRQQPGQSLTLIATANQGSEATYESGFVIDKFPISRPNLTFSTLTVSNMSPEDSSIYLCSVDWGLNTEAFFGQGTRLTVV.

The V and J genes are TRBV9 and TRBJ1-6; D may be TRBD1 (6 bases). Germline CDR1 and CDR2: SGDLS and YYNGEE. V dropped 4 bases and J dropped 7 bases, with 12 bases sitting between them. The CDR3 consists of 14 residues. The CDR3 DNA is TGTGCCAGCAGCCCCGAAGGGGGGAATTCACCCCTCCACTTT. Translation: CASSPEGGNSPLHF.

The chain recombines TRBV30 with TRBJ1-4; D not resolved. Trimming stripped 4 bases from V and 0 bases from J, with 12 bases between. The CDR3 extends over 15 amino acids. Germline-derived CDR1 and CDR2 are GTSNPN and SVGIG (reference sequence). The CDR3 loop is CAWTPGYATNEKLFF. The CDR3, as DNA: TGTGCCTGGACCCCGGGGTATGCAACTAATGAAAAACTGTTTTTT.

The V and J genes are TRBV9 and TRBJ1-3, with 7 nucleotides matching TRBD1. Trimming removed 4 bases from V and 0 bases from J; junction bases left unmatched: 16. The V gene's germline CDR1 is SGDLS and CDR2 YYNGEE. The CDR3 loop spans 19 amino acids. Here the CDR3 reads CASSTRAGTARVSGNTIYF. In nucleotides, the CDR3 is TGTGCCAGCAGCACAAGAGCCGGGACAGCCAGAGTCTCTGGAAACACCATATATTTT.

This sequence joins TRBV24-1 and TRBJ2-7, with TRBD1 matching 8 bases. Germline V gene lookup returns CDR1 KGHDR and CDR2 SFDVKD. This CDR3 has 15 amino acids. Trimming cost V 3 bases and J 6 bases; bases outside gene matches: 9. The CDR3: CATSDARQGAGEQYV. Here the CDR3 DNA reads TGTGCCACCAGTGATGCGAGGCAGGGGGCCGGCGAGCAGTACGTC.

The CDR3 sequence is CAISPRDSQNEKLFF. In DNA form, the CDR3 reads TGTGCCATCAGTCCGAGGGACAGCCAAAATGAAAAACTGTTTTTT. This sequence joins TRBV10-3 and TRBJ1-4, with 7 bases that match TRBD1. This CDR3 spans 15 amino acids. Germline CDR1 ENHRY, CDR2 SYGVKD. Trimming took 5 bases from V and 5 from J; bases not matched to a gene: 8.

The V gene is TRBV5-1, the J gene TRBJ2-1; 10 bases fit TRBD2. V was pared by 2 bases and J by 4 bases, with 6 bases of the junction left unmatched. The CDR3 is 16 amino acids. The germline V gene encodes CDR1 SGHRS and CDR2 YFSETQ. Here the CDR3 reads CASSLASGGFYNEQFF. CDR3 DNA: TGCGCCAGCAGCTTAGCTAGCGGGGGTTTTTACAATGAGCAGTTCTTC.

This clone was seen more than once but under ten times. The genes are TRBV7-2 and TRBJ1-2; D not resolved. This CDR3 spans 15 amino acids. Trimming pared 4 bases from V and 4 bases from J, leaving 16 bases between. Germline CDR1 SGHTA, CDR2 FQGNSA. CDR3 nucleotide sequence: TGTGCCAGCAGCTATATCGGACGGTCACCCTATGGCTACACCTTC. Amino acids: CASSYIGRSPYGYTF.

The chain carries TRBV5-4 and TRBJ2-5, with D hard to call. Trimming shortened V by 4 bases and J by 7 bases, and 14 bases separated the two germline ends. CDR3 length equals 13 residues. Per germline, CDR1 SGHNT and CDR2 YYREEE (reference sequence). CDR3 nucleotides: TGTGCCAGCAGCGACAACATGAGGTTGACCCAGTACTTC. Translation: CASSDNMRLTQYF.

As to this clone: Additional DNA sequences in this sample encode the identical CDR3. The CDR3 bases are TGTGCCAGCAGCTTGGATCGGTGGAACACTGAAGCTTTCTTT. It is translated as CASSLDRWNTEAFF. J is TRBJ1-1 and V is TRBV7-2; D unresolved. Germline lookup yields CDR1 SGHTA and CDR2 FQGNSA. The CDR3 totals 14 residues. The ends were cut back, 3 bases at V and 1 base at J, with 9 bases in the middle.

V is TRBV5-1 and J is TRBJ2-3; 11 positions match TRBD2. The length of the CDR3 is 15 residues. Germline CDR1 and CDR2: SGHRS and YFSETQ. The junction had 3 bases not matched to a gene; V was cut back by 4 bases and J by 2 bases. This CDR3 reads CASSPGLAATDTQYF. The CDR3 bases are TGCGCCAGCAGCCCGGGACTAGCGGCCACAGATACGCAGTATTTT.

The chain uses TRBV4-1 and TRBJ1-5, with unresolved D. V lost 4 bases to trimming and J lost 11 bases, with 12 bases between them. The CDR3 sequence is 12 residues long. Per germline, CDR1 MGHRA and CDR2 YSYEKL. The CDR3 reads CASSPPGGAQHF. The CDR3, as DNA: TGCGCCAGCAGCCCCCCCGGTGGGGCCCAGCATTTT.

This rearrangement joins TRBV5-4 to TRBJ2-6; the D call may be TRBD1 or TRBD2 (5 bases each). CDR3 length: 12 amino acids. In germline, CDR1 is SGHNT, CDR2 YYREEE (reference sequence). V was pared by 10 bases and J by 0 bases, with 5 bases between. The CDR3 protein is CAGGSGANVLTF. In nucleotides, the CDR3 is TGTGCCGGGGGCTCTGGGGCCAACGTCCTGACTTTC.

The rearrangement links TRBV19 to TRBJ2-7, with 9 bases fitting TRBD1. Germline assignment: CDR1 LNHDA and CDR2 SQIVND (reference sequence). J lost 2 bases, V lost 6 bases, and 11 bases had no gene match. The CDR3 length is 16 residues. In nucleotides, the CDR3 is TGTGCCAGTAGAGTTGGGACAGGGACGCCAGCCTACGAGCAGTACTTC. Protein: CASRVGTGTPAYEQYF.